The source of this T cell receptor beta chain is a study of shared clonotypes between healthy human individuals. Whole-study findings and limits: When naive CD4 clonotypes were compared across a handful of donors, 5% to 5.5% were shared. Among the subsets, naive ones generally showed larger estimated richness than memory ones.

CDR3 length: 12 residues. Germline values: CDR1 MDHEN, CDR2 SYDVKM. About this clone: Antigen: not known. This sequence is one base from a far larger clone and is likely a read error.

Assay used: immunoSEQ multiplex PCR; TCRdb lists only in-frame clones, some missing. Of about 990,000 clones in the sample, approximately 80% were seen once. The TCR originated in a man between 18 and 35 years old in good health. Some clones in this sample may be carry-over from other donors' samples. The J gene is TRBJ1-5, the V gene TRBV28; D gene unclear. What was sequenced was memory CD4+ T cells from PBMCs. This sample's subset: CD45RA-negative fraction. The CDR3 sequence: CASRLLNQSQHF. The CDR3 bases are TGTGCCAGCAGGCTACTTAATCAGTCCCAGCATTTT. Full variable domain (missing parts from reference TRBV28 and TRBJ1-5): DVKVTQSSRYLVKRTGEKVFLECVQDMDHENMFWYRQDPGLGLRLIYFSYDVKMKEKGDIPEGYSVSREKKERFSLILESASTNQTSMYLCASRLLNQSQHFGDGTRLSIL.